These T cell receptor beta chains were read from a single sample in a study of blood T cells in healthy people across ages. One entry per CDR3 protein results from TCRdb running MiXCR on the 5' RACE reads. Altogether 1.5 million or so distinct CDR3 sequences are present, roughly 40% being singletons, with the ten largest covering roughly 7.9%. The sequenced sample consisted of blood. The receptors originated from a woman aged 18-29 years in good health. Both conserved end residues are part of each CDR3. D genes are given only for firm matches. Part of the rows lack a size; the others show once, few, many or a class for expanded clones.

TRBJ1-1	TRBV2	once	.	TGTGCCAGCAGGGGGGACACATTGAACACTGAAGCTTTCTTT	CASRGDTLNTEAFF
TRBJ2-5	TRBV11-2	many	.	TGTGCCAGCAGCTGGGGGCTTCAAGAGACCCAGTACTTC	CASSWGLQETQYF
TRBJ1-2	TRBV6-1	.	.	TGTGCCAGCTCGTTGGGGCCTGGGCCCTTCTATGGCTACACCTTC	CASSLGPGPFYGYTF
TRBJ1-2	TRBV27	few	.	TGTGCCAGCAGCCGTCCCGGGGGGAACCATGGCTACACCTTC	CASSRPGGNHGYTF
TRBJ1-3	TRBV7-9	.	.	TGTGCCAGCAGCTTACGGGAGGCACCGAGCTCTGGAAACACCATATATTTT	CASSLREAPSSGNTIYF
TRBJ2-3	TRBV6-5	few	TRBD1	TGTGCCAGCAGTTACTCGCAGGACAGGGAGACAGATACGCAGTATTTT	CASSYSQDRETDTQYF
TRBJ2-3	TRBV24-1	.	.	TGTGCCACCAGTGATTTTGAGGGTACAGATACGCAGTATTTT	CATSDFEGTDTQYF
TRBJ2-7	TRBV11-2	few	.	TGTGCCAGCAGCTTCCGGACAGTCTACGAGCAGTACTTC	CASSFRTVYEQYF
TRBJ1-1	TRBV9	.	TRBD1	TGTGCCAGCAGCGTAGGGGACAGGGCGGTCACTGAAGCTTTCTTT	CASSVGDRAVTEAFF
TRBJ2-5	TRBV4-1	few	.	TGCGCCAGCAGCCAAGACGGTTCGAGGGCTCAAGAGACCCAGTACTTC	CASSQDGSRAQETQYF
TRBJ2-7	TRBV7-6	few	.	TGTGCCAGCAGCGGCCCGTCGGGACTGCCTCCCTACGAGCAGTACTTC	CASSGPSGLPPYEQYF
TRBJ2-3	TRBV5-1	few	TRBD1	TGCGCCAGCAGTGAAGGGACAGGGGTGGAAGATACGCAGTATTTT	CASSEGTGVEDTQYF
TRBJ1-1	TRBV4-2	.	.	TGTGCCAACAGCCTGAGAGTGCTGAACACTGAAGCTTTCTTT	CANSLRVLNTEAFF
TRBJ2-1	TRBV20-1	few	TRBD2	TGCAGTGCTAGAGTCGGGACTACTACTTACAATGAGCAGTTCTTC	CSARVGTTTYNEQFF
TRBJ1-2	TRBV7-9	few	TRBD1	TGTGCCAGCAGCACCCGGACAGGAATAAGCCCACATGGCTACACCTTC	CASSTRTGISPHGYTF
TRBJ2-1	TRBV28	.	.	TGTGCCGCCTCCGAGGGCCCTACCTACAATGAGCAGTTCTTC	CAASEGPTYNEQFF
TRBJ2-7	TRBV4-1	.	.	TGCGCCAGCAGCCAAGTACAGGGAGACTACAATGAGCAGTACTTC	CASSQVQGDYNEQYF
TRBJ2-7	TRBV6-1	.	.	TGTGCCAGCAGACTCCGGTTATACGAGCAGTACTTC	CASRLRLYEQYF
TRBJ1-1	TRBV6-5	.	.	TGTGCCAGCAGCCCGGGTAGGCACATTGAAGCTTTCTTT	CASSPGRHIEAFF
TRBJ2-7	TRBV29-1	.	.	TGCAGCGCCCGGACAGACGGAGAGCAGTACTTC	CSARTDGEQYF
TRBJ2-3	TRBV20-1	.	TRBD2	TGCAGTGCACCTCCTAGCGGGGACACCACAGATACGCAGTATTTT	CSAPPSGDTTDTQYF
TRBJ1-5	TRBV4-2	.	.	TGTACCAGCAGCCAAGCGGGGGTCGGACAGCCCCAGCATTTT	CTSSQAGVGQPQHF
TRBJ2-4	TRBV18	.	TRBD2	TGTGCCAGCTCACCAGAAGCGGGGGAGGTTCTAGCCAAAAACATTCAGTACTTC	CASSPEAGEVLAKNIQYF
TRBJ1-1	TRBV6-1	.	.	TGTGCCAGCAGCGGATCCGTGGGCAGGGGACTGAACACTGAAGCTTTCTTT	CASSGSVGRGLNTEAFF
TRBJ1-2	TRBV7-2	few	.	TGTGCCAGCAAACTTACAGATAACTATGGCTACACCTTC	CASKLTDNYGYTF
TRBJ2-3	TRBV9	.	.	TGTGCCAGCAGCTCACGGGACCCACCAGAGGGTACGCAGTATTTT	CASSSRDPPEGTQYF
TRBJ1-2	TRBV12-3/TRBV12-4	.	.	TGTGCCAGCAGTCCAGGGGACGTGAGTGGCTACACCTTC	CASSPGDVSGYTF
TRBJ2-7	TRBV27	.	.	TGTGCCAGCAGACCCAGCAGGTTCTACGAGCAGTACTTC	CASRPSRFYEQYF
TRBJ2-7	TRBV28	.	.	TGTGCCAGCAGTTTATCTGGGGGTCCAGCGGGTCACTACGAGCAGTACTTC	CASSLSGGPAGHYEQYF
TRBJ2-5	TRBV14	.	.	TGTGCCAGCAGCCAAGAGGGGTACCGCAAAGAGACCCAGTACTTC	CASSQEGYRKETQYF
TRBJ1-2	TRBV5-1	.	.	TGCGCCAGCAGCTTGTGGGCAGGGGACGGCTACACCTTC	CASSLWAGDGYTF
TRBJ2-3	TRBV7-8	.	.	TGTGCCAGCAGCTTAGACCATCGAACTGTGTATTTT	CASSLDHRTVYF
TRBJ1-2	TRBV7-2	.	.	TGTGCCAGCAGCAAAATTGGGGCAGGAGGCTATGGCTACACCTTC	CASSKIGAGGYGYTF
TRBJ2-6	TRBV6-5	many	.	TGTGCCAGCAGTTACTCCCTATCCGGGTCTGGGGCCAACGTCCTGACTTTC	CASSYSLSGSGANVLTF
TRBJ2-1	TRBV18	few	.	TGTGCCAGCTCACCACAGGGGGCGGGGGTCGGCAATGAGCAGTTCTTC	CASSPQGAGVGNEQFF
TRBJ1-2	TRBV4-1	few	.	TGCGCCAGCAGCCAAGGGTTCCCGGGGAACTATGGCTACACCTTC	CASSQGFPGNYGYTF
TRBJ1-2	TRBV27	few	.	TGTGCCAGCAGTTTATATGAAGGATATAACTATGGCTACACCTTC	CASSLYEGYNYGYTF
TRBJ2-2	TRBV12-5	.	.	TGTGCTAGTGGTTCCGAGGGGGAGGAGCTGTTTTTT	CASGSEGEELFF
TRBJ2-1	TRBV11-2	.	TRBD2	TGTGCCAGCAGCCCCCGGACTAGCGGGAGCAACTATGAGCAGTTCTTC	CASSPRTSGSNYEQFF
TRBJ1-6	TRBV25-1	few	.	TGTGCCAGCAGTGCGGGAACCGCTAGTTCACCCCTCCACTTT	CASSAGTASSPLHF
TRBJ2-1	TRBV7-7	few	.	TGTGCTAGCAGCTCCCAGACCGCTTTAATCGGCTACAATGAGCAGTTCTTC	CASSSQTALIGYNEQFF
TRBJ2-1	TRBV3-1	.	TRBD2	TGTGCCAGCAGCCAAGGTCTAGCGGGAGTCCAGCTTAATGAGCAGTTCTTC	CASSQGLAGVQLNEQFF
TRBJ2-3	TRBV29-1	few	.	TGCAGCGTTGAAGATAGGACTAACACAGATACGCAGTATTTT	CSVEDRTNTDTQYF
TRBJ2-5	TRBV12-3/TRBV12-4	many	.	TGTGCCAGCAGTTTTTTTAGCCAGGAGACCCAGTACTTC	CASSFFSQETQYF
TRBJ2-3	TRBV15	.	TRBD1	TGTGCCCCCAGCGACAGGGTCTACATGGATACGCAGTATTTT	CAPSDRVYMDTQYF
TRBJ1-5	TRBV20-1	.	.	TGCAGTGCTTCACAGGGTCAAAATCAGCCCCAGCATTTT	CSASQGQNQPQHF
TRBJ1-2	TRBV20-1	many	.	TGCAGTGCTACCCGCACACGAGGCGACGGCTACACCTTC	CSATRTRGDGYTF
TRBJ2-3	TRBV6-5	few	TRBD2	TGTGCCAGCAGAACTAGCGGGGTCCCAGATACGCAGTATTTT	CASRTSGVPDTQYF
TRBJ1-6	TRBV6-1	.	.	TGTGCCAGCACGGCAGACTCCTATAATTCACCCCTCCACTTT	CASTADSYNSPLHF
TRBJ2-5	TRBV3-1	few	TRBD2	TGTGCCAGCAGCCACTCTCGGACTAGGTTGTCCGAGACCCAGTACTTC	CASSHSRTRLSETQYF
TRBJ2-1	TRBV21-1	.	.	TGTGCCAGCAGCACCCACCGGACTCCCAGCTCCTACAATGAGCAGTTCTTC	CASSTHRTPSSYNEQFF
TRBJ2-7	TRBV7-7	.	TRBD2	TGTGCCAGCAGCCCAGGGCTAGCGGGAGGGCCGCGGTCCTACGAGCAGTACTTC	CASSPGLAGGPRSYEQYF
TRBJ2-5	TRBV5-1	.	TRBD2	TGCGCCAGCCGAGGGACTAGCGGGGGGCTTAGCCAAGAGACCCAGTACTTC	CASRGTSGGLSQETQYF